The TCR beta chain described here comes from a study of a mutant IDH1 vaccine in newly diagnosed glioma. Note on this clone: Its antigen is currently unknown.

Method: immunoSEQ multiplex PCR; TCRdb's copy keeps in-frame clones and lacks some. The table shows around 52,000 clones, with 85% to 90% occurring only once. The V end lost 0 bases, the J end lost 2 bases, and 7 bases lay between the germline ends. CDR1 is MDHEN, CDR2 SYDVKM, per germline. The CDR3 consists of 14 residues. Time point here: week 5, during vaccination. The study gave 300 ug of mutant IDH1 20-mer peptide per vaccine dose, with topical imiquimod. Sequencing was performed on PBMCs, taken from a glioma patient whose treatment included an IDH1 peptide vaccine. This TCR was sampled from a woman in her 40s with glioma. V gene TRBV28 combines with J gene TRBJ1-2; the D is unclear. The CDR3 protein is CASSLWQDNYGYTF. CDR3 bases: TGTGCCAGCAGTTTATGGCAGGACAACTATGGCTACACCTTC.